Only a few counts were recorded for the clone carrying this T cell receptor beta chain. No antigen is known for it. Within the ViraFEST assay, antigen-specific CD4+ T cells underwent expansion with viral peptide pools prior to sequencing. Culture lasted around eleven days before CD4+ T cell isolation. Two-dose BNT162b2 or mRNA-1273 vaccination was given to participants. The source of the sample is a study of vaccination effects on CD4 cells after COVID-19. Sequenced by immunoSEQ multiplex PCR; TCRdb stores in-frame clones only, minus some. The sample includes 15,000 or so clones, just under 70% of them seen just once. Germline CDR1 and CDR2: MNHEY and SVGAGI. Germline trimming cut 6 bases from V and 3 bases from J; bases unmatched to any gene: 5. The CDR3 runs to 14 residues.

The receptor comes from a human donor who received a COVID-19 vaccine. Sequences were derived from CD4+ T cells from PBMCs cultured with SARS-CoV-2 spike peptides, sampled after COVID-19 vaccination. The genes are TRBV6-5 and TRBJ1-1; 9 bases fit TRBD1. CDR3 nucleotide sequence: TGTGCCAGCAGGGACGACAGGGGGTACACTGAAGCTTTCTTT. This translates into CASRDDRGYTEAFF.